Here is one T cell receptor beta chain with its context. The antigen is unknown. These data originate in a study of response to subunit inactivated influenza vaccine. Study findings and constraints: That few new T cells are recruited by each seasonal influenza vaccination was the authors' suggestion.

The germline gives CDR1 SGHRS, CDR2 YFSETQ. There are 11 residues in the CDR3. The V gene lost 7 bases and the J gene lost 5 bases, with 9 bases spanning the gap. A single record per CDR3 protein comes from TCRdb applying MiXCR to the RT-PCR reads. The profile shows a few hundred thousand distinct CDR3 sequences, around 15% of them singletons. This TCR was recovered from a man in his forties or fifties who received an inactivated influenza vaccine. The sample consisted of PBMCs from blood, taken roughly 13 days after vaccination. The chain has TRBV5-1 and TRBJ2-5; D is undetermined. The CDR3 loop is CASRRTETQYF. The CDR3 DNA is TGCGCCAGCCGTAGGACGGAGACCCAGTACTTC.